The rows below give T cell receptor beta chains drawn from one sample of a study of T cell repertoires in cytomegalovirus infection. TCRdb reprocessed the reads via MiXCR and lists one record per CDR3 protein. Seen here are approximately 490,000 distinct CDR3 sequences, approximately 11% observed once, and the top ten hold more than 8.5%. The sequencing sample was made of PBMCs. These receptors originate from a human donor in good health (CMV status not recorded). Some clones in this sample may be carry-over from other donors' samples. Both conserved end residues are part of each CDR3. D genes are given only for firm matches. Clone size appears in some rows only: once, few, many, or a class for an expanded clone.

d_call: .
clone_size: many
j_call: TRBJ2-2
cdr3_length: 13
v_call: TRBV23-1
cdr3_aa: CASSQVSSGELFF
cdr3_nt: TGCGCCAGCAGTCAAGTGAGCAGCGGGGAGCTGTTTTTT

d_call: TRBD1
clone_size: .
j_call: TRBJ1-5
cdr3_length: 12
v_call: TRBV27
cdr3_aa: CASGDSNQPQHF
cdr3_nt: TGTGCCAGTGGGGACAGTAATCAGCCCCAGCATTTT

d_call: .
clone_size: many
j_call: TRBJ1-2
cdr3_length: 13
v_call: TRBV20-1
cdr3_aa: CSTNSHAGDGYTF
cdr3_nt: TGCAGTACCAACAGCCACGCGGGTGATGGCTACACCTTC

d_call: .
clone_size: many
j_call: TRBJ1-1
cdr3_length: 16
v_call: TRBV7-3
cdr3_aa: CASSLGRRDLGAEAFF
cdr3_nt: TGTGCCAGCAGCCTAGGGAGGAGGGACCTCGGTGCTGAAGCTTTCTTT

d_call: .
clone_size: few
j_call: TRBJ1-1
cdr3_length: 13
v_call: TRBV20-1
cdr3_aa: CSARETLNTEAFF
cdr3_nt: TGCAGTGCTAGAGAAACCCTCAACACTGAAGCTTTCTTT

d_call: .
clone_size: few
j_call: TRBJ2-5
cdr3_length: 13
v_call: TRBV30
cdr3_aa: CAWGPDGIVDQYF
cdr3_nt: TGTGCCTGGGGCCCAGACGGAATCGTTGACCAGTACTTC

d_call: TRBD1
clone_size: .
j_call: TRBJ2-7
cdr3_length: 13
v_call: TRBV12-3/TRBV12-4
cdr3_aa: CATNMAGGNEQYF
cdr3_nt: TGTGCCACGAATATGGCAGGGGGCAACGAGCAGTACTTC

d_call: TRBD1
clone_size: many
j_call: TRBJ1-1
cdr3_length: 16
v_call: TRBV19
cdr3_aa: CASSIKREGQFSEAFF
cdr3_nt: TGTGCCAGTAGTATAAAAAGGGAGGGACAGTTCTCTGAAGCTTTCTTT

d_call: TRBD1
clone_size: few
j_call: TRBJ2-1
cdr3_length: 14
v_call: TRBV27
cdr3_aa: CASSRDRPKWEQFF
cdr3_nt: TGTGCCAGCAGTCGGGACAGGCCGAAGTGGGAGCAGTTCTTC

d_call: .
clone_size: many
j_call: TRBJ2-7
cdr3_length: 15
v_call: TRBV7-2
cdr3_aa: CASSSSGIRSYEQYF
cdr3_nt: TGTGCCAGCAGCTCATCCGGGATCCGCTCCTACGAGCAGTACTTC

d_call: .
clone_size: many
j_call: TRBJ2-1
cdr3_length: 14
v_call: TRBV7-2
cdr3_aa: CASSFGGGYNEQFF
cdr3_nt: TGTGCCAGCAGCTTCGGGGGAGGCTACAATGAGCAGTTCTTC

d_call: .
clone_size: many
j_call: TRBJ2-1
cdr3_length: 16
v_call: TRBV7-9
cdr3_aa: CASSLAGGRRYNEQFF
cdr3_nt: TGTGCCAGCAGCTTAGCGGGGGGGCGGCGTTACAATGAGCAGTTCTTC

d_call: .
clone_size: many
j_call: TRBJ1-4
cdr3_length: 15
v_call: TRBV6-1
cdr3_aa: CASSRSQGPVGKLFF
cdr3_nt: TGTGCCAGCAGTCGGAGTCAGGGCCCAGTTGGAAAACTGTTTTTT

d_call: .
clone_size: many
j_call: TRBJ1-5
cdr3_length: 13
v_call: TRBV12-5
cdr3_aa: CASGLGVAQPQHF
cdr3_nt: TGTGCTAGTGGTTTGGGAGTTGCTCAGCCCCAGCATTTT

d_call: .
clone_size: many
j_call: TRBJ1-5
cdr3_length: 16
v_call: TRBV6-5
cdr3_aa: CASSYGGLGSNQPQHF
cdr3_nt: TGTGCCAGCAGTTACGGGGGGCTGGGTAGCAATCAGCCCCAGCATTTT

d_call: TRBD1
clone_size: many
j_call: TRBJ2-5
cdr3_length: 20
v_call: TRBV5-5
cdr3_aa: CASSLAFSGTGGISWETQYF
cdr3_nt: TGTGCCAGCAGCTTGGCCTTCTCCGGGACAGGGGGCATTTCGTGGGAGACCCAGTACTTC

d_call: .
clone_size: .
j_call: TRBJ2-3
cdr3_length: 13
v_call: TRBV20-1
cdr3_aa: CSARGLVTDTQYF
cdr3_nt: TGCAGTGCCCGGGGGCTTGTCACAGATACGCAGTATTTT

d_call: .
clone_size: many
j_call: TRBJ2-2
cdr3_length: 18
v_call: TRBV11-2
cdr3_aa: CASSPRAGTRVNTGELFF
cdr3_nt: TGTGCCAGCAGTCCTAGGGCGGGAACTCGAGTTAACACCGGGGAGCTGTTTTTT

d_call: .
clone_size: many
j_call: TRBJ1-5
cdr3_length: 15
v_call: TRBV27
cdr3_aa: CASTPGRRSDQPQHF
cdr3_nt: TGTGCCAGCACCCCGGGAAGGCGAAGTGATCAGCCCCAGCATTTT

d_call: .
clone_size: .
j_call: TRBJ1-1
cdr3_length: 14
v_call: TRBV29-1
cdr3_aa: CSVETMAGNTEAFF
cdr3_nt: TGCAGCGTTGAAACAATGGCAGGGAACACTGAAGCTTTCTTT